This T cell receptor beta chain was recorded in a study of molecular identifiers for immune sequencing clone quantification. The CDR3 length is 14 residues. Germline V lookup: CDR1 SGDLS, CDR2 YYNGEE. Trimming left V 4 bases short and J 0 bases short, with 8 bases between. This clonotype has a count of ten or more. TCRdb processed the PCR reads anew with MiXCR; each CDR3 protein has one entry. The sample carries over 600,000 distinct CDR3 sequences, about 20% recorded once. The receptor comes from a human donor in good health. Some libraries in this study had Jurkat cell RNA spiked in. This sequence joins TRBV9 and TRBJ1-5; D remains unclear. The sample consisted of naive CD8+ T cells from blood, with Jurkat cell RNA spiked in. Subset defined: FACS-sorted CD8+CD4-CCR7+CD45RA+ naive T cells. CDR3 amino acids: CASSIGSSNQPQHF. DNA of the CDR3: TGTGCCAGCAGCATTGGAAGTAGCAATCAGCCCCAGCATTTT. Based on the CDR3 plus reference TRBV9 and TRBJ1-5, the full variable domain is DSGVTQTPKHLITATGQRVTLRCSPRSGDLSVYWYQQSLDQGLQFLIQYYNGEERAKGNILERFSAQQFPDLHSELNLSSLELGDSALYFCASSIGSSNQPQHFGDGTRLSIL.